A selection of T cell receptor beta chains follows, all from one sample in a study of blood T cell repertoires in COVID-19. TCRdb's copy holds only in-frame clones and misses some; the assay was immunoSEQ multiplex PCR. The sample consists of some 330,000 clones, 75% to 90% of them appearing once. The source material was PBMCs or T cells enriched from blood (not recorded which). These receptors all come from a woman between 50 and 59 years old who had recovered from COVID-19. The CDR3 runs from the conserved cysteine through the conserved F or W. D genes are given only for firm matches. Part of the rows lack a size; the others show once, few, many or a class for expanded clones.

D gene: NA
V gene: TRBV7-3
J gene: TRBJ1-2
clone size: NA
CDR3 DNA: TGTGCCAGCAGCTTAACGGTCAGCGGCTATGGCTACACCTTC
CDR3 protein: CASSLTVSGYGYTF

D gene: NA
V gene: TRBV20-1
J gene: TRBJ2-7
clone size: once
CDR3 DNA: TGCAGTGCGTGGACAGCCTACGAGCAGTACTTC
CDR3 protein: CSAWTAYEQYF

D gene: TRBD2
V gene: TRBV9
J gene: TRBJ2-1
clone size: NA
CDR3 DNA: TGTGCCAGCAGCGTAGGGAGCGGGGGACTAATGGAGCAGTTCTTC
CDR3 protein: CASSVGSGGLMEQFF

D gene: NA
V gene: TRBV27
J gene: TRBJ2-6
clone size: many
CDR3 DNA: TGTGCCAGCAGTTTCCTCTCTGGGGCCAACGTCCTGACTTTC
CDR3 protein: CASSFLSGANVLTF

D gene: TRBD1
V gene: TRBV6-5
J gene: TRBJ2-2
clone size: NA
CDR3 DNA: TGTGCCAGCACGACAGGGTCAGCGAACACCGGGGAGCTGTTTTTT
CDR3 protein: CASTTGSANTGELFF

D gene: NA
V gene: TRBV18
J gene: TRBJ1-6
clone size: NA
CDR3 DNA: TGTGCCAGCTCACCTCCCGGACAGATAAAGAATTCACCCCTCCACTTT
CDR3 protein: CASSPPGQIKNSPLHF

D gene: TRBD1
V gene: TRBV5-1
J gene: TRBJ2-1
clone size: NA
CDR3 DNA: TGCGCCAGCAGCGCGGGACAGGAATACAATGAGCAGTTCTTC
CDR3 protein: CASSAGQEYNEQFF

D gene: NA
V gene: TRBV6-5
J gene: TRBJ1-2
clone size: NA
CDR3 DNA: TGTGCCAGCAGTTACTCGGGAGGGGGCTATGGCTACACCTTC
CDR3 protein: CASSYSGGGYGYTF

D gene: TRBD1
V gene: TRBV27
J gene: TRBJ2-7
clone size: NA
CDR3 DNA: TGTGCCAGCCGTTCCCGGGACAGAACCTACGAGCAGTACTTC
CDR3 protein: CASRSRDRTYEQYF

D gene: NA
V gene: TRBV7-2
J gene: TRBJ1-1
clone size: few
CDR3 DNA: TGTGCCAGTACCCAGGGCTACACTGAAGCTTTCTTT
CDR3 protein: CASTQGYTEAFF

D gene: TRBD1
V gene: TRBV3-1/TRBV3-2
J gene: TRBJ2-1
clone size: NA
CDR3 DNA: TGTGCCAGCAGCCAAGCTCTGTACAGGGGAAAAGGTGAGATCTTC
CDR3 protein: CASSQALYRGKGEIF

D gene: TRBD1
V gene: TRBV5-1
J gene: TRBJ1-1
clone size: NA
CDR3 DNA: TGCGCCAGCAGCGCCGAAACAGGGGAGAGAACTGAAGCTTTCTTT
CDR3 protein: CASSAETGERTEAFF

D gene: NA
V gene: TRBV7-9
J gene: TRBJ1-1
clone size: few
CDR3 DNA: TGTGCCAGCAGCGATGTCCCGGGACATATGAACACTGAAGCTTTCTTT
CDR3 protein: CASSDVPGHMNTEAFF

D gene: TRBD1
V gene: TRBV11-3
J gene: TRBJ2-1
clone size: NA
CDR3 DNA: TGTGCCAGCAGCTTGCGTTGGGGACAGGGGTCCAATGAGCAGTTCTTC
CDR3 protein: CASSLRWGQGSNEQFF

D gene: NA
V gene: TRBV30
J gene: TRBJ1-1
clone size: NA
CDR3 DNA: TGTGCCTGGAGTGTATGGGGGGGGGAGTCTACTGAAGCTTTCTTT
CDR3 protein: CAWSVWGGESTEAFF

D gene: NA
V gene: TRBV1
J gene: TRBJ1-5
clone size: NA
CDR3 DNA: TGCACCAGCAGCCAAGGGCGCAATCAGCCCCAGCATTTT
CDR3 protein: CTSSQGRNQPQHF

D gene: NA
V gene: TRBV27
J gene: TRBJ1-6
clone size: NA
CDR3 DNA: TGTGCCAGCGCAGGGCCAAGGGGAAATTCACCCCTCCACTTT
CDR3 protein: CASAGPRGNSPLHF

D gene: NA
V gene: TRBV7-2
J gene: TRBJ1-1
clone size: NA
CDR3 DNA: TGTGCCAGCAGCTTGGGGAGATACACTGAAGCTTTCTTT
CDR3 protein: CASSLGRYTEAFF

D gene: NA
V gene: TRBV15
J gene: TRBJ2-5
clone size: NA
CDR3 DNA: TGTGCCACCAGCAGAGATCCTCGCGGCTACCAAGAGACCCAGTACTTC
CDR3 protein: CATSRDPRGYQETQYF

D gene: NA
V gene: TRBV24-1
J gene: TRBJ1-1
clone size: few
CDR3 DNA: TGTGCCACCAGAAAGGGGTACACTGAAGCTTTCTTT
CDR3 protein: CATRKGYTEAFF

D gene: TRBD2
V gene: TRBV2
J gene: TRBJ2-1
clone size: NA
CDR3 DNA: TGTGCCAGCAGTGAACTAACTAGCGCACTAAGCGGGAATGAGCAGTTCTTC
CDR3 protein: CASSELTSALSGNEQFF

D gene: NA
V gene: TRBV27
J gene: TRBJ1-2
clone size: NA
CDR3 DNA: TGTGCCAGCAGTTCTCAGGGAACCTATGGCTACACCTTC
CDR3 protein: CASSSQGTYGYTF

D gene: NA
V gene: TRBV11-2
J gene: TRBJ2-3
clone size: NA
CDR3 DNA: TGTGCCAGCAGCGTCGGACTGGGGGGAGATACGCAGTATTTT
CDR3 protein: CASSVGLGGDTQYF

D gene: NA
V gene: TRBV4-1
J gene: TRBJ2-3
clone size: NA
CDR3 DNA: TGCGCCAGCAGCCAATCCGGATCGACGGAGAATACGCAGTATTTT
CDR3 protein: CASSQSGSTENTQYF

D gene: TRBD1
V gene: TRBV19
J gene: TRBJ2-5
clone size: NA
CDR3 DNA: TGTGCCAGTAGTACCGGGACAGAAGAGACCCAGTACTTC
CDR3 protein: CASSTGTEETQYF

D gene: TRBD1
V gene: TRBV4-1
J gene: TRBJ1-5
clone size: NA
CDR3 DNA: TGCGCCAGCAGCCATGTGACAGGGGTTAGCAATCAGCCCCAGCATTTT
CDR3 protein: CASSHVTGVSNQPQHF

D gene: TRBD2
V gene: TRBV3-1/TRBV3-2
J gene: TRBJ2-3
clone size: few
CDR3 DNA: TGTGCCAGCAGCCAAGATAGCGGGGCCTTCCCAGATACGCAGTATTTT
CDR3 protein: CASSQDSGAFPDTQYF

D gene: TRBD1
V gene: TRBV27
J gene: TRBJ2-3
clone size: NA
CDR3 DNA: TGTGCCAGCAGTCTACTATGGACAGGGCGGTTGCCAGATACGCAGTATTTT
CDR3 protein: CASSLLWTGRLPDTQYF

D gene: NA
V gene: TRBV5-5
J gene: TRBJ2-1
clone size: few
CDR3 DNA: TGTGCCAGCAGCTTCTTTCTCTACAATGAGCAGTTCTTC
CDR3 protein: CASSFFLYNEQFF

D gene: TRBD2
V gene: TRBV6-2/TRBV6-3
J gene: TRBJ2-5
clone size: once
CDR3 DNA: TGTGCCAGCAGCCCTCGGGGCGGGGGGACACAAGAGACCCAGTACTTC
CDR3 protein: CASSPRGGGTQETQYF

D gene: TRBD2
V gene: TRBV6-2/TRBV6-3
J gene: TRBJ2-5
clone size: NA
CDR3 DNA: TGTGCCAGCAGTTACCCCGGACTAGCGGGAGCGAGGGAGACCCAGTACTTC
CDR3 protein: CASSYPGLAGARETQYF

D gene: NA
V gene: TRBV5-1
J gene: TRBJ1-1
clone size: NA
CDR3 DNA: TGCGCCAGCAGCTTGGCGGCAGGGTTGTGGACTGAAGCTTTCTTT
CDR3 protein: CASSLAAGLWTEAFF

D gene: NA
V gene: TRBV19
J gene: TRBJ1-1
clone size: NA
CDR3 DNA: TGTGCCAGTAGTCCCCAGAGGACTGAAGCTTTCTTT
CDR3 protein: CASSPQRTEAFF

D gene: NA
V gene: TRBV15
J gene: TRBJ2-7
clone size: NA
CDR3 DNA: TGTGCCACCAGCAGATACCCAGCGTACGAGCAGTACTTC
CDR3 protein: CATSRYPAYEQYF

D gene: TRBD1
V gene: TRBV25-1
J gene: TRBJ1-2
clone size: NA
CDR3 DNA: TGTGCCAGCAGTTGGACAGGGCCCTACTATGGCTACACCTTC
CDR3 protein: CASSWTGPYYGYTF

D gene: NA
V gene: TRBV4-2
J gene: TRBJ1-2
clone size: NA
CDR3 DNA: TGTGCCAGCAGCCAAGTGGCCGACAGACCAGGCCTCTATGGCTACACCTTC
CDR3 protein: CASSQVADRPGLYGYTF

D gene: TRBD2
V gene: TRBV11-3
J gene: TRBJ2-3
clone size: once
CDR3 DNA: TGTGCCAGCAGCTTAGATCAAACTAGCGGGGGTGGACAGTATTTT
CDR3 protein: CASSLDQTSGGGQYF

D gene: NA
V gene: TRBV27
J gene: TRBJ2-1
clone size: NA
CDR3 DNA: TGTGCCAGCAGCGTGATCGGGAATGAGCAGTTCTTC
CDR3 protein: CASSVIGNEQFF

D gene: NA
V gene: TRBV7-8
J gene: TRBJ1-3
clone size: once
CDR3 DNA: TGTGCCAGCAGCATTCAAGGGGGGGCTGGAAACACCATATATTTT
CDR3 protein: CASSIQGGAGNTIYF

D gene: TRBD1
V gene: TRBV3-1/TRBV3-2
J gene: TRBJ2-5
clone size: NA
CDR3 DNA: TGTGCCAGCAGCGTTGACAGGGAAGAGACCCAGTACTTC
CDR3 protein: CASSVDREETQYF